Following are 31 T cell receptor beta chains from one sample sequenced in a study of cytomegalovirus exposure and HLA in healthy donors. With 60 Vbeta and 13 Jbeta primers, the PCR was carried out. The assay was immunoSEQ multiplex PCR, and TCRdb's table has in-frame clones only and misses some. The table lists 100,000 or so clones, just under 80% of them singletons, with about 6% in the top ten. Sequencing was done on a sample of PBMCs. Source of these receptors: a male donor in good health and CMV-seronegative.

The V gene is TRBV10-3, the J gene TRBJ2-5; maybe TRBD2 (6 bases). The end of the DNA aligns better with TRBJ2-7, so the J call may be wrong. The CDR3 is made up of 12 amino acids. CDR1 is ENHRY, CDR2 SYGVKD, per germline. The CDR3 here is CAAGPTNYEQYF. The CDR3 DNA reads TGTGCCGCGGGACCTACGAACTACGAGCAGTACTTC.

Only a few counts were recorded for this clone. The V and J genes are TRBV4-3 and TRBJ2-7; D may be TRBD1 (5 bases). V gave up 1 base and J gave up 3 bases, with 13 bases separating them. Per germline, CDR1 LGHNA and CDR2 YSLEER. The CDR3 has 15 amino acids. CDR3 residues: CASSQVFRANYEQYF. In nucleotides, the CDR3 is TGCGCCAGCAGCCAAGTTTTCAGGGCTAACTACGAGCAGTACTTC.

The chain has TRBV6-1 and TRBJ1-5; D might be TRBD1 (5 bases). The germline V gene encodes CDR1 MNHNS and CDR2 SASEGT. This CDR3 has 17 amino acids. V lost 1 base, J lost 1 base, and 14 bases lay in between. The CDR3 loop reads CASSEETRVFSNQPQHF. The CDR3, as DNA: TGTGCCAGCAGTGAAGAAACCAGGGTATTCAGCAATCAGCCCCAGCATTTT.

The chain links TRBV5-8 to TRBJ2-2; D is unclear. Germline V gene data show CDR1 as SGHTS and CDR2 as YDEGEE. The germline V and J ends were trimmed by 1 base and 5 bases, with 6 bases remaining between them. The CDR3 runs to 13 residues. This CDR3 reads CASSLLLTGELFF. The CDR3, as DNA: TGTGCCAGCAGCTTGCTCCTTACCGGGGAGCTGTTTTTT. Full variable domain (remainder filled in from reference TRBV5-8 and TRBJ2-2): EAGVTQSPTHLIKTRGQQATLRCSPISGHTSVYWYQQALGLGLQFLLWYDEGEERNRGNFPPRFSGRQFPNYSSELNVNALELEDSALYLCASSLLLTGELFFGEGSRLTVL.

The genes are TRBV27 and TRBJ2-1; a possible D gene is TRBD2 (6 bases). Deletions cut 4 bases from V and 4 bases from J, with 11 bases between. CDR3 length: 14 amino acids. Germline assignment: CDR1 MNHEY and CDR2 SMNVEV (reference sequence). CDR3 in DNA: TGTGCCAGCAGTTCGCGGGACTTTTACAATGAGCAGTTCTTC. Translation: CASSSRDFYNEQFF.

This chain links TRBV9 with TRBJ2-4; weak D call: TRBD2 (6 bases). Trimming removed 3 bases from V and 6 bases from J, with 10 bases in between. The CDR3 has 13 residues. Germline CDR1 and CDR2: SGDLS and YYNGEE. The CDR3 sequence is CASSAVGGNIQYF. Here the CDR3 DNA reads TGTGCCAGCAGCGCTGTCGGGGGAAACATTCAGTACTTC.

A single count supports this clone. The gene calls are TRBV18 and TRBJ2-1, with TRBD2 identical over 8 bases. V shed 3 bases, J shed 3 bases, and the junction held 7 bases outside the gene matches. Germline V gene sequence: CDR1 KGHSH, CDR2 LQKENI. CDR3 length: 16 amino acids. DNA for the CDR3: TGTGCCAGCTCACCCACTTCCGGGACTAGCTACAATGAGCAGTTCTTC. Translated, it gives CASSPTSGTSYNEQFF.

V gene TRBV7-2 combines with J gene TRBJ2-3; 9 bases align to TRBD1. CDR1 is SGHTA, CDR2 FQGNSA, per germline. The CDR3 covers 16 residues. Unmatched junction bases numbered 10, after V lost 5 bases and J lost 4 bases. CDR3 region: CASSRTGQGGPDTQYF. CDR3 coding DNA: TGTGCCAGCAGCCGTACGGGACAGGGAGGTCCAGATACGCAGTATTTT.

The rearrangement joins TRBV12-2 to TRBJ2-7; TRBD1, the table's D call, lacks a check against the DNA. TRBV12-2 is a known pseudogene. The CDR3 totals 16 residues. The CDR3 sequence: CASRLAMVVFYSEQYF. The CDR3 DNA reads TGTGCAAGTCGCTTGGCCATGGTCGTCTTTTATTCTGAGCAGTACTTC.

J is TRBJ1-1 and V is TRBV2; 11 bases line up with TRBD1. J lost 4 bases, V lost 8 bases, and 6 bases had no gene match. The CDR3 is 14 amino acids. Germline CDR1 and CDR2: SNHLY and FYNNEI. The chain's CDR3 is CASEGTGGGTEAFF. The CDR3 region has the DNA TGTGCCAGCGAGGGGACAGGGGGGGGCACTGAAGCTTTCTTT.

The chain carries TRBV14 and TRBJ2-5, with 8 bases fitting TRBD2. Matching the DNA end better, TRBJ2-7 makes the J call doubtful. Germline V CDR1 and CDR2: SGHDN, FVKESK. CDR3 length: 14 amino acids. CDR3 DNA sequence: TGTGCCAGCAGCCATAGCGGGGTCTCCTACGAGCAGTACTTC. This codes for CASSHSGVSYEQYF.

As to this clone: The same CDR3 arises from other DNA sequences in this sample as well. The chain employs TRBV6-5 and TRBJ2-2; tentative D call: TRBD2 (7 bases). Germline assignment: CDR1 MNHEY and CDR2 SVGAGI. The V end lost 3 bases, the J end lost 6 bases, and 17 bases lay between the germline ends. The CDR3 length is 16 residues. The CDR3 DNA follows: TGTGCCAGCAGTTATCGCGCGGGGGCAGGGCCCGGGGAGCTGTTTTTT. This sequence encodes CASSYRAGAGPGELFF.

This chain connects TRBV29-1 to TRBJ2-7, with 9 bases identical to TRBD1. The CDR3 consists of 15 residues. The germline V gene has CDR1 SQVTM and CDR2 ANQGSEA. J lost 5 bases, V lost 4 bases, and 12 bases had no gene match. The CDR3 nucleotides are TGCAGCGTTGGAAACCCGGGACAGGGAAGGAACGAGCAGTACTTC. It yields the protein CSVGNPGQGRNEQYF.

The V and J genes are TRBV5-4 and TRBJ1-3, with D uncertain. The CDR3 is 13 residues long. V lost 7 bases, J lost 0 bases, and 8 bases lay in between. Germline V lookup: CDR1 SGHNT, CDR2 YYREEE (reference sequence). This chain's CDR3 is CASSEFSGNTIYF. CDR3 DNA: TGTGCCAGCTCGGAGTTCTCTGGAAACACCATATATTTT.

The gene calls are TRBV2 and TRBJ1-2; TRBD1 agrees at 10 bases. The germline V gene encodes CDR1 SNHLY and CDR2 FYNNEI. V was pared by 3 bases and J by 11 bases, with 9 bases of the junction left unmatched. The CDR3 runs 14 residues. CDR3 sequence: CASSEFFGTGEYTF. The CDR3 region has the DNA TGTGCCAGCAGTGAGTTTTTCGGGACAGGGGAGTACACCTTC.

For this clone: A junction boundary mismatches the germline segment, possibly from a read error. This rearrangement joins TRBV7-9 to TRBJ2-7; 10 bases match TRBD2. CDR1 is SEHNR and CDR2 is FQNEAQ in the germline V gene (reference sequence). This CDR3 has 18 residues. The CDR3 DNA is TGTTCCAGCAGCTCGACGCAACCGACTCTAGCGGGAGTGTACGAGCAGTACTTC. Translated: CSSSSTQPTLAGVYEQYF.

The CDR3 DNA reads as TGTGCCAGCAGTTCCCCGCTAACCTCTGGAAACACCATATATTTT. Amino acid sequence: CASSSPLTSGNTIYF. The chain carries TRBV6-1 and TRBJ1-3; no definite D call. The CDR3 is 15 amino acids. Trimming shortened V by 5 bases and J by 0 bases, and 11 bases separated the two germline ends. CDR1 MNHNS and CDR2 SASEGT come from the germline V gene.

Here the CDR3 reads CASSLSVGNTIYF. As DNA, the CDR3 is TGTGCCAGCAGCCTATCGGTCGGAAACACCATATATTTT. V and J are TRBV27 and TRBJ1-3; no reliable D call. The CDR3 has 13 residues. Germline CDR1 and CDR2: MNHEY and SMNVEV (reference sequence). V gave up 6 bases and J gave up 4 bases, with 10 bases separating them.

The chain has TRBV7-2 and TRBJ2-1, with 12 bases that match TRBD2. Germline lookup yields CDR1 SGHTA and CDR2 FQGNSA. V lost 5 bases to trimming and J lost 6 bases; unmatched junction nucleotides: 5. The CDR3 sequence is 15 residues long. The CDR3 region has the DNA TGTGCCAGCAGCCCAAGGACTAGCGGGATCAATGAGCAGTTCTTC. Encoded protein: CASSPRTSGINEQFF.

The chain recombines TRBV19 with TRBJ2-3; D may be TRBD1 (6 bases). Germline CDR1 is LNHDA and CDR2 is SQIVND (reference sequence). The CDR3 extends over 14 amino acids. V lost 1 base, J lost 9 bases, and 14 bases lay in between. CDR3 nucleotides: TGTGCCAGTAGTATAGGGGCAGGGGCAGGAACGCAGTATTTT. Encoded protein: CASSIGAGAGTQYF.

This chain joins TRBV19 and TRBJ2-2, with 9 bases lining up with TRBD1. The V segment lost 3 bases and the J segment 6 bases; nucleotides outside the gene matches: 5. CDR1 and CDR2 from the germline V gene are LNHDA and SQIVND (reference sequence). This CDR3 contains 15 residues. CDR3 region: CASSMGQGEPGELFF. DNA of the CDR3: TGTGCCAGTAGTATGGGACAGGGAGAACCCGGGGAGCTGTTTTTT.

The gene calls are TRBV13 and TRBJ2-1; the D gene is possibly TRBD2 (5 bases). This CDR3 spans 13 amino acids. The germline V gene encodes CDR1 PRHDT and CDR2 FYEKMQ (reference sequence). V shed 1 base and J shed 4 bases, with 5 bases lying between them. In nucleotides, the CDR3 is TGTGCCAGCAGCTTAGCGGGGTACAATGAGCAGTTCTTC. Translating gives CASSLAGYNEQFF.

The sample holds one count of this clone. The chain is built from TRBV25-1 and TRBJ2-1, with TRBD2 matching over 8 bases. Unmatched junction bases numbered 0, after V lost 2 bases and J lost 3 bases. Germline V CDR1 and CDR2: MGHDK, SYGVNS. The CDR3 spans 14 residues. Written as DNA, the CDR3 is TGTGCCAGCAGTGAACTAGCGGGCTACAATGAGCAGTTCTTC. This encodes CASSELAGYNEQFF.

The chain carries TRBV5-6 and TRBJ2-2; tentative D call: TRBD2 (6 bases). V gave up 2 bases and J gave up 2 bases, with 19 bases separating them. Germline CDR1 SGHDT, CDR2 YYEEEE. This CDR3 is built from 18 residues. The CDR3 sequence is CASSFYRGGMANTGELFF. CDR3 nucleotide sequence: TGTGCCAGCAGCTTCTATCGTGGCGGGATGGCTAACACCGGGGAGCTGTTTTTT.

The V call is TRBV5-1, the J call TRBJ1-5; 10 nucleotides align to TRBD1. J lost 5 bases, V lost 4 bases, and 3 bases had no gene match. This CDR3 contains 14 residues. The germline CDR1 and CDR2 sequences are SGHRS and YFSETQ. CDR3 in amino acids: CASSEGTGDQPQHF. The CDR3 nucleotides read TGCGCCAGCAGCGAAGGGACAGGGGATCAGCCCCAGCATTTT.

The CDR3 DNA follows: TGTGCCAGCAGCTTGAACGGGGTGGGCACAGATACGCAGTATTTT. Translation gives CASSLNGVGTDTQYF. The chain is built from TRBV5-4 and TRBJ2-3; a possible D gene is TRBD2 (5 bases). The CDR3 extends over 15 amino acids. The ends were cut back, 1 base at V and 1 base at J, with 10 bases in the middle. Germline V gene sequence: CDR1 SGHNT, CDR2 YYREEE (reference sequence). Using reference TRBV5-4 and TRBJ2-3 for the parts outside the CDR3, the full variable domain is ETGVTQSPTHLIKTRGQQVTLRCSSQSGHNTVSWYQQALGQGPQFIFQYYREEENGRGNFPPRFSGLQFPNYSSELNVNALELDDSALYLCASSLNGVGTDTQYFGPGTRLTVL.

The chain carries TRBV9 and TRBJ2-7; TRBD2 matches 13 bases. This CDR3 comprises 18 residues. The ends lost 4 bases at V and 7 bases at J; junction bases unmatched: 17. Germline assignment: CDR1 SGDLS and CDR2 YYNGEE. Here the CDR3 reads CASSTARTSGSGMGEQYF. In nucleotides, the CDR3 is TGTGCCAGCAGCACCGCCCGGACTAGCGGGAGTGGTATGGGGGAGCAGTACTTC. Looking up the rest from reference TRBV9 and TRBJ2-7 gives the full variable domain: DSGVTQTPKHLITATGQRVTLRCSPRSGDLSVYWYQQSLDQGLQFLIQYYNGEERAKGNILERFSAQQFPDLHSELNLSSLELGDSALYFCASSTARTSGSGMGEQYFGPGTRLTVT.

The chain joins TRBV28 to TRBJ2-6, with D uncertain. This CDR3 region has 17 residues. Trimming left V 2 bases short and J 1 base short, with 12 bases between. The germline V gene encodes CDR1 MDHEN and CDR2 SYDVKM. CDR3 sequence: CASSLATTESGANVLTF. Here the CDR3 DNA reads TGTGCCAGCAGTTTAGCTACGACTGAATCTGGGGCCAACGTCCTGACTTTC.

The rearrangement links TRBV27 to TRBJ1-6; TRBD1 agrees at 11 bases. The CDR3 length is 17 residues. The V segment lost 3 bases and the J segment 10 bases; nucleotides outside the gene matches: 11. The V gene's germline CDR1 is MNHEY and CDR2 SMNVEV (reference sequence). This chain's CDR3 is CASSLLGQGQGVSPLHF. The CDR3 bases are TGTGCCAGCAGTTTGCTGGGTCAGGGACAGGGGGTATCACCCCTCCACTTT.

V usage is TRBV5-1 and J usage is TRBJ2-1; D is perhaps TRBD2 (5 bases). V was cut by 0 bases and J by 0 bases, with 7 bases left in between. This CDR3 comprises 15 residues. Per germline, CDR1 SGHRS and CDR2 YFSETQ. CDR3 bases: TGCGCCAGCAGCTTGGAGGCGGGCTCCTACAATGAGCAGTTCTTC. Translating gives CASSLEAGSYNEQFF. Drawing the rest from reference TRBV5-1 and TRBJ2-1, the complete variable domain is KAGVTQTPRYLIKTRGQQVTLSCSPISGHRSVSWYQQTPGQGLQFLFEYFSETQRNKGNFPGRFSGRQFSNSRSEMNVSTLELGDSALYLCASSLEAGSYNEQFFGPGTRLTVL.

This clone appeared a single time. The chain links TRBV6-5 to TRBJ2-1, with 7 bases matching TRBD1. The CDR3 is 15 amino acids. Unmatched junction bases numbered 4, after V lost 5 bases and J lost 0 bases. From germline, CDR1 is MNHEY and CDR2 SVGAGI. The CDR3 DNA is TGTGCCAGCAGTACGGGACAGAACTCCTACAATGAGCAGTTCTTC. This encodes CASSTGQNSYNEQFF.